This passage covers 22 T cell receptor beta chains from one sample sequenced in a study of cytomegalovirus exposure and HLA in healthy donors. The PCR had 60 Vbeta and 13 Jbeta primers. The protocol was immunoSEQ multiplex PCR, while the TCRdb copy is restricted to in-frame clones and leaves out a portion. The sample shows about 240,000 clones, roughly four fifths of them seen only once. Sequencing was done on a sample of PBMCs. The receptors here all came from a woman aged 55-70 years in good health and CMV-seropositive.

The genes are TRBV29-1 and TRBJ2-2, with a weak D call TRBD1 (7 bases). V shed 3 bases and J shed 3 bases, with 8 bases lying between them. This CDR3 has 13 residues. Germline CDR1 and CDR2: SQVTM and ANQGSEA. CDR3 protein: CSVDRGDTGELFF. The CDR3 DNA sequence: TGCAGCGTTGACAGGGGGGACACCGGGGAGCTGTTTTTT.

The rearrangement joins TRBV30 to TRBJ1-1, with D hard to call. The CDR3 is 17 amino acids. Looked up from germline, CDR1 is GTSNPN and CDR2 is SVGIG (reference sequence). V gave up 3 bases and J gave up 0 bases, with 20 bases separating them. The CDR3 loop is CAWRSQLLSRLNTEAFF. CDR3 bases: TGTGCCTGGAGAAGTCAATTATTAAGCAGGTTGAACACTGAAGCTTTCTTT.

The chain links TRBV10-1 to TRBJ1-1; TRBD1 matches 8 bases. With V trimmed by 3 bases and J by 3 bases, 6 bases remained unmatched. The CDR3 has 15 amino acids. Germline V gene data show CDR1 as WNHNN and CDR2 as SYGVQD (reference sequence). For the CDR3, the DNA is TGCGCCAGCAGTGAACTGACAGGGGTCGACACTGAAGCTTTCTTT. Translated: CASSELTGVDTEAFF.

This chain joins TRBV27 and TRBJ2-3, with TRBD2 matching 11 bases. V lost 8 bases, J lost 2 bases, and 9 bases stayed unmatched. Germline loops: CDR1 MNHEY, CDR2 SMNVEV (reference sequence). This CDR3 spans 16 amino acids. DNA of the CDR3: TGTGCCAGCCAATACGGGACTAGCGGAAACACAGATACGCAGTATTTT. Its protein product is CASQYGTSGNTDTQYF.

The V call is TRBV28, the J call TRBJ1-5; 8 bases line up with TRBD1. V lost 8 bases to trimming and J lost 2 bases; unmatched junction nucleotides: 11. CDR1 is MDHEN, CDR2 SYDVKM, per germline. The CDR3 runs 16 residues. CDR3 bases: TGTGCCAGCCTAACCCAACAGGACAGGGGCAATCAGCCCCAGCATTTT. This translates into CASLTQQDRGNQPQHF.

The chain recombines TRBV28 with TRBJ2-3; D uncertain. This CDR3 has 11 amino acids. Germline CDR1 and CDR2: MDHEN and SYDVKM. Between the trimmed V and J ends, which lost 3 bases and 6 bases, there was a span of 4 bases. CDR3 loop: CASSFADTQYF. The CDR3 DNA is TGTGCCAGCAGTTTCGCGGATACGCAGTATTTT.

In DNA, the CDR3 is TGCGCCAGCAGCCATAGGCGAGGTCCAGGGGGTACCGGGGAGCTGTTTTTT. As protein: CASSHRRGPGGTGELFF. The chain links TRBV4-1 to TRBJ2-2, with 7 positions matching TRBD1. The germline gives CDR1 MGHRA, CDR2 YSYEKL. The CDR3 covers 17 residues. J gave up 5 bases and V 3 bases, and 12 bases lay outside the gene matches.

A remark on this clone: Sequence at one end of the junction differs from germline and may be a read error. This chain uses TRBV7-9 with TRBJ2-1; 13 positions agree with TRBD2. The CDR3 consists of 16 residues. CDR1 is SEHNR and CDR2 is FQNEAQ in the germline V gene (reference sequence). CDR3 protein: CSSSFRLAGGRDEQFF. DNA of the CDR3: TGTTCCAGCAGCTTTCGACTAGCGGGAGGAAGAGATGAGCAGTTCTTC. Drawing the rest from reference TRBV7-9 and TRBJ2-1, the complete variable domain is DTGVSQNPRHKITKRGQNVTFRCDPISEHNRLYWYRQTLGQGPEFLTYFQNEAQLEKSRLLSDRFSAERPKGSFSTLEIQRTEQGDSAMYLCSSSFRLAGGRDEQFFGPGTRLTVL.

The chain couples TRBV7-9 to TRBJ1-1; no clear D gene. V lost 5 bases and J lost 5, with 21 bases in between. The CDR3 spans 16 residues. Germline V gene lookup returns CDR1 SEHNR and CDR2 FQNEAQ (reference sequence). In nucleotides, the CDR3 is TGTGCCAGCAGCACCTGGGGAGGCCCCGGTGATACTGAAGCTTTCTTT. This translates into CASSTWGGPGDTEAFF.

This clone was detected once. The rearrangement uses TRBV5-4 and TRBJ2-7; a possible D gene is TRBD1 (6 bases). V was trimmed by 0 bases and J by 2 bases, leaving 12 bases between them. Germline CDR1 is SGHNT and CDR2 is YYREEE (reference sequence). CDR3 length equals 15 residues. This CDR3 is CASSLDGQGPYEQYF. CDR3 sequence (DNA): TGTGCCAGCAGCTTGGACGGGCAGGGGCCCTACGAGCAGTACTTC.

With respect to this clone: The same CDR3 also results from other DNA sequences found in this sample. This chain uses TRBV29-1 with TRBJ1-1, with TRBD1 as a possible D gene (6 bases). CDR1 and CDR2 from the germline V gene are SQVTM and ANQGSEA. This CDR3 has 13 residues. V lost 6 bases, J lost 0 bases, and 11 bases lay in between. The CDR3 DNA follows: TGCAGCGTCCACAGGGTTATGAACACTGAAGCTTTCTTT. Amino acids: CSVHRVMNTEAFF.

The chain has TRBV25-1 and TRBJ2-5; 8 bases line up with TRBD2. The DNA end is a closer match to TRBJ2-7, so the J assignment may be wrong. In germline, CDR1 is MGHDK, CDR2 SYGVNS. The CDR3 runs 14 residues. The CDR3 nucleotides read TGTGCCAGCAGTGAACAGGGACTAGCCTACGAGCAGTACTTC. Its translation is CASSEQGLAYEQYF.

This clone appeared a few times. The CDR3 DNA reads TGTGCCAGCAAGGAAGGGAGGATCTACGAGCAGTACTTC. This encodes CASKEGRIYEQYF. V and J are TRBV2 and TRBJ2-7, with D tentatively TRBD2 (6 bases). In germline, CDR1 is SNHLY, CDR2 FYNNEI. V lost 7 bases, J lost 3 bases, and 13 bases lay in between. The CDR3 spans 13 residues.

The chain employs TRBV9 and TRBJ2-5, with D possibly TRBD2 on 5 matching bases. Trimming took 4 bases from V and 1 from J, leaving 11 bases between them. Germline CDR1 is SGDLS and CDR2 is YYNGEE. The CDR3 is made up of 14 amino acids. CDR3 residues: CASSPPSLQETQYF. As DNA, the CDR3 is TGTGCCAGCAGCCCTCCTAGCCTCCAAGAGACCCAGTACTTC.

CDR3 DNA sequence: TGTGCCAGCAGATCACTAGCCCCAAACTACAATGAGCAGTTCTTC. Its protein product is CASRSLAPNYNEQFF. This rearrangement joins TRBV5-4 to TRBJ2-1; D might be TRBD2 (6 bases). Germline CDR1 and CDR2: SGHNT and YYREEE (reference sequence). This CDR3 comprises 15 residues. V was trimmed by 5 bases and J by 3 bases, leaving 15 bases between them.

V and J are TRBV10-3 and TRBJ2-1; 11 positions agree with TRBD2. The CDR3 covers 16 residues. CDR1 and CDR2 (germline): ENHRY, SYGVKD. V dropped 0 bases and J dropped 8; count of bases not matched to a gene: 6. For the CDR3, the DNA is TGTGCCATCAGTGAGTCTAGCGGGAGGGCCCGGTATGAGCAGTTCTTC. Translating gives CAISESSGRARYEQFF.

This clone was picked up one time. Other DNA sequences in this specimen translate into the identical CDR3. The rearrangement uses TRBV28 and TRBJ1-4, with 7 bases fitting TRBD1. The trim removed 2 bases at V and 4 bases at J, leaving 4 bases unmatched. The germline CDR1 and CDR2 sequences are MDHEN and SYDVKM. The CDR3 has 15 amino acids. CDR3 amino acids: CASSLGGQLNEKLFF. The CDR3 DNA reads TGTGCCAGCAGTTTAGGGGGACAGCTTAATGAAAAACTGTTTTTT. Supplemented by reference TRBV28 and TRBJ1-4, the full variable domain reads DVKVTQSSRYLVKRTGEKVFLECVQDMDHENMFWYRQDPGLGLRLIYFSYDVKMKEKGDIPEGYSVSREKKERFSLILESASTNQTSMYLCASSLGGQLNEKLFFGSGTQLSVL.

The rearrangement joins TRBV6-1 to TRBJ2-5; TRBD2 might be the D (5 bases). Germline values: CDR1 MNHNS, CDR2 SASEGT. V gave up 6 bases and J gave up 2 bases, with 10 bases separating them. The CDR3 runs to 13 residues. In nucleotides, the CDR3 is TGTGCCAGCAGGGTTAGGAGGCAAGAGACCCAGTACTTC. Translating it yields CASRVRRQETQYF.

The chain joins TRBV6-1 to TRBJ1-4, with 9 bases lining up with TRBD1. CDR3 size: 15 residues. With V trimmed by 6 bases and J by 4 bases, 6 bases remained unmatched. Germline V CDR1 and CDR2: MNHNS, SASEGT. CDR3 sequence: CASSERQGVNEKLFF. CDR3 in DNA: TGTGCCAGCAGCGAACGACAGGGGGTTAATGAAAAACTGTTTTTT.

The chain joins TRBV5-1 to TRBJ2-7; D perhaps matches TRBD1 (6 bases). The CDR3 spans 14 residues. Germline V gives CDR1 SGHRS, CDR2 YFSETQ. With 4 bases removed from V and 8 bases from J, the gap between germline ends came to 19 bases. CDR3 sequence (DNA): TGCGCCAGCAGCGGGGACACCTCCTCCGGCCAGCAGTACTTC. Amino acid sequence: CASSGDTSSGQQYF.

The chain recombines TRBV9 with TRBJ2-7; 8 nucleotides agree with TRBD2. CDR1 is SGDLS and CDR2 is YYNGEE in the germline V gene. The CDR3 covers 15 residues. The junction had 8 bases not matched to a gene; V was cut back by 0 bases and J by 6 bases. CDR3 sequence (DNA): TGTGCCAGCAGCGTAGGGAGTAGCGGGGTCGTCGAGCAGTACTTC. Protein: CASSVGSSGVVEQYF.

In its sample, this clone was seen a few times. V and J are TRBV7-8 and TRBJ2-5, with TRBD2 matching over 7 bases. CDR3 length: 15 amino acids. Trimming removed 5 bases from V and 2 bases from J; junction bases left unmatched: 8. Germline assignment: CDR1 SGHVS and CDR2 FQNEAQ. This CDR3 is CASSTLADRQETQYF. CDR3 bases: TGTGCCAGCAGCACCCTAGCGGACCGACAAGAGACCCAGTACTTC.